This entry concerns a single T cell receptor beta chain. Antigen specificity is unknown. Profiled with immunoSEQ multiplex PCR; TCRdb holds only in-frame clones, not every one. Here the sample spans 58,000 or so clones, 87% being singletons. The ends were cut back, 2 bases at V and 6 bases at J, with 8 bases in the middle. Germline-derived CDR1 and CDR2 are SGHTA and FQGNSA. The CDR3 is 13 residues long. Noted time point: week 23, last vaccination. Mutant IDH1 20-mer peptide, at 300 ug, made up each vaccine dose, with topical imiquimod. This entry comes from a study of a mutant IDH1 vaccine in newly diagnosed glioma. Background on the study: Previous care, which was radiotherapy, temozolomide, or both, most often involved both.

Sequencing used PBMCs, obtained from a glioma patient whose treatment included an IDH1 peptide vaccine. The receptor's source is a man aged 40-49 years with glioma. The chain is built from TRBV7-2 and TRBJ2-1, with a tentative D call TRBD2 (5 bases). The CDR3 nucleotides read TGTGCCAGCAGCTTACGGGATGGCAATGAGCAGTTCTTC. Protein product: CASSLRDGNEQFF. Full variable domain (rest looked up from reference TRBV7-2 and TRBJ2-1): GAGVSQSPSNKVTEKGKDVELRCDPISGHTALYWYRQSLGQGLEFLIYFQGNSAPDKSGLPSDRFSAERTGGSVSTLTIQRTQQEDSAVYLCASSLRDGNEQFFGPGTRLTVL.